Below, 16 T cell receptor beta chains from the same sample are listed, as sequenced in a study of blood T cell repertoires in COVID-19. The table came from immunoSEQ multiplex PCR; TCRdb's copy has only in-frame clones and leaves some out. The table records 200,000 to 300,000 clones, around 88% of them present only once. Sequencing was done on a sample of PBMCs or T cells enriched from blood (not recorded which). The receptors were sampled from a woman in her thirties or forties with acute COVID-19.

V usage is TRBV9 and J usage is TRBJ2-7; possibly TRBD2 for D (5 bases). The length of the CDR3 is 17 residues. V was clipped by 4 bases and J by 2 bases, with 22 bases between them. CDR1 and CDR2 (germline): SGDLS, YYNGEE. CDR3 loop: CASSPSPLPGFTYEQYF. The CDR3 DNA reads as TGTGCCAGCAGCCCTAGCCCACTTCCCGGATTTACCTACGAGCAGTACTTC.

J is TRBJ2-7 and V is TRBV13, with 8 bases that match TRBD1. V shed 5 bases, J shed 2 bases, and the junction held 5 bases outside the gene matches. This CDR3 region has 14 residues. Germline V gene sequence: CDR1 PRHDT, CDR2 FYEKMQ (reference sequence). The CDR3 spells CASSRGQAPYEQYF. For the CDR3, the DNA is TGTGCCAGCAGCCGGGGACAGGCCCCCTACGAGCAGTACTTC.

This clone appeared a single time. The rearrangement links TRBV15 to TRBJ2-7, with D maybe TRBD2 (6 bases). The CDR3 loop spans 16 amino acids. Looked up from germline, CDR1 is LNHNV and CDR2 is YYDKDF (reference sequence). V was pared by 3 bases and J by 0 bases, with 15 bases between. The CDR3 region has the DNA TGTGCCACCAGCAGGGGCAAAAGGGACTCCTCCTACGAGCAGTACTTC. Its translation is CATSRGKRDSSYEQYF. Supplemented by reference TRBV15 and TRBJ2-7, the full variable domain reads DAMVIQNPRYQVTQFGKPVTLSCSQTLNHNVMYWYQQKSSQAPKLLFHYYDKDFNNEADTPDNFQSRRPNTSFCFLDIRSPGLGDTAMYLCATSRGKRDSSYEQYFGPGTRLTVT.

The CDR3 sequence is CASKPHSYEQYF. Written as DNA, the CDR3 is TGTGCCAGCAAACCCCACAGCTACGAGCAGTACTTC. The rearrangement links TRBV11-2 to TRBJ2-7; unclear D gene. V lost 7 bases and J 3 bases, leaving 10 bases between the germline ends. The CDR3 length is 12 residues. Germline CDR1 is SGHAT and CDR2 is FQNNGV.

In nucleotides, the CDR3 is TGCGCCAGCAGCCAAGATGGCGGGAGTTTCTCCTTTTACAATGAGCAGTTCTTC. It specifies CASSQDGGSFSFYNEQFF. The rearrangement uses TRBV4-3 and TRBJ2-1; 7 bases fit TRBD2. Germline V gives CDR1 LGHNA, CDR2 YSLEER. The CDR3 contains 18 residues. V was clipped by 0 bases and J by 4 bases; unmatched bases: 12.

The V gene is TRBV3-1 (or the pseudogene TRBV3-2), the J gene TRBJ2-7, with TRBD1 as a possible D gene (5 bases). Trimming pared 5 bases from V and 2 bases from J, leaving 10 bases between. This CDR3 has 13 amino acids. Germline V gene data show CDR1 as LGHDT and CDR2 as YNNKEL (reference sequence). The CDR3 coding sequence is TGTGCCAGCAGCACTTCAGGGACCTACGAGCAGTACTTC. Encoded protein: CASSTSGTYEQYF.

The chain has TRBV6-5 and TRBJ1-2, with 9 bases lining up with TRBD1. Germline V lookup: CDR1 MNHEY, CDR2 SVGAGI. Trimming cost V 7 bases and J 6 bases; bases outside gene matches: 9. This CDR3 is built from 14 residues. DNA of the CDR3: TGTGCCAGCACCACGACAGGGGGTTTTAATGGCTACACCTTC. Its protein is CASTTTGGFNGYTF.

The chain links TRBV11-3 to TRBJ1-1, with a possible D match to TRBD1 (6 bases). Germline assignment: CDR1 SGHNT and CDR2 YENEEA. Trimming pared 5 bases from V and 5 bases from J, leaving 15 bases between. CDR3 length equals 14 residues. CDR3 bases: TGTGCCAGCAGCCAAATTGGACAGAGGACTGAAGCTTTCTTT. This gives the protein CASSQIGQRTEAFF.

The chain joins TRBV6-5 to TRBJ1-1; unclear D gene. Looked up from germline, CDR1 is MNHEY and CDR2 is SVGAGI. The CDR3 spans 14 residues. The V end lost 5 bases, the J end lost 7 bases, and 17 bases lay between the germline ends. This CDR3 reads CASSPVRDGLEAFF. The CDR3 nucleotides read TGTGCCAGCAGTCCGGTAAGGGATGGACTTGAAGCTTTCTTT.

The chain joins TRBV10-3 to TRBJ2-5, with D tentatively TRBD2 (7 bases). Germline CDR1 is ENHRY and CDR2 is SYGVKD. The CDR3 has 17 residues. Trimming removed 11 bases from V and 2 bases from J, with 27 bases in between. The CDR3 DNA reads as TGTGCCCCCAGAGGGGCCACTGGGGGGGGGACACAAGAGACCCAGTACTTC. Residues: CAPRGATGGGTQETQYF.

The count of this clone is one. The chain couples TRBV18 to TRBJ2-5; tentatively, D is TRBD2 (6 bases). Germline V gene lookup returns CDR1 KGHSH and CDR2 LQKENI. The CDR3 is 17 amino acids. V dropped 8 bases and J dropped 2 bases, with 24 bases sitting between them. Written as DNA, the CDR3 is TGTGCCAGCACGGGCACTGCCACGTGGGAGGAGCAAGAGACCCAGTACTTC. Protein: CASTGTATWEEQETQYF.

This clone appeared a few times. V is TRBV6-4 and J is TRBJ2-3; D gene unclear. CDR1 is MRHNA, CDR2 SNTAGT, per germline. The CDR3 loop spans 14 amino acids. The germline V and J ends were trimmed by 3 bases and 0 bases, with 7 bases remaining between them. CDR3 nucleotide sequence: TGTGCCAGCAGTGAAGGCGGAAGCACAGATACGCAGTATTTT. Translation gives CASSEGGSTDTQYF.

The chain carries TRBV10-2 and TRBJ2-6; D unresolved. V gave up 2 bases and J gave up 0 bases, with 8 bases separating them. This CDR3 has 16 amino acids. CDR1 is WSHSY, CDR2 SAAADI, per germline. CDR3 in DNA: TGCGCCAGCAGTGAGCCGATGAGCTCTGGGGCCAACGTCCTGACTTTC. This encodes CASSEPMSSGANVLTF.

J is TRBJ1-1 and V is TRBV13; D might be TRBD1 (6 bases). Trimming took 0 bases from V and 1 from J, leaving 12 bases between them. Germline loops: CDR1 PRHDT, CDR2 FYEKMQ (reference sequence). The CDR3 has 16 amino acids. The CDR3 sequence is CASSLGRRGQNTEAFF. CDR3 sequence (DNA): TGTGCCAGCAGCTTAGGCCGCAGGGGTCAGAACACTGAAGCTTTCTTT. Full variable domain (missing parts from reference TRBV13 and TRBJ1-1): AAGVIQSPRHLIKEKRETATLKCYPIPRHDTVYWYQQGPGQDPQFLISFYEKMQSDKGSIPDRFSAQQFSDYHSELNMSSLELGDSALYFCASSLGRRGQNTEAFFGQGTRLTVV.

CDR3 DNA sequence: TGCGCCAGCAGCCGAGACAGGGACAATGAAAAACTGTTTTTT. The encoded protein is CASSRDRDNEKLFF. The rearrangement uses TRBV5-1 and TRBJ1-4; 7 bases are a match to TRBD1. In germline, CDR1 is SGHRS, CDR2 YFSETQ. V dropped 4 bases and J dropped 5; count of bases not matched to a gene: 5. The CDR3 spans 14 residues.

A remark on this clone: Other DNA sequences in the sample encode the same CDR3. The rearrangement joins TRBV15 to TRBJ1-1; TRBD1 matches 7 bases. CDR3 size: 15 residues. Per germline, CDR1 LNHNV and CDR2 YYDKDF (reference sequence). V was pared by 0 bases and J by 2 bases, with 3 bases of the junction left unmatched. The CDR3, as DNA: TGTGCCACCAGCAGAGATAGGGGGCCCAACACTGAAGCTTTCTTT. This gives the protein CATSRDRGPNTEAFF. Complete variable domain (other parts from reference TRBV15 and TRBJ1-1): DAMVIQNPRYQVTQFGKPVTLSCSQTLNHNVMYWYQQKSSQAPKLLFHYYDKDFNNEADTPDNFQSRRPNTSFCFLDIRSPGLGDTAMYLCATSRDRGPNTEAFFGQGTRLTVV.